Presented here are 25 T cell receptor beta chains from one specimen sequenced in a study of shared T cell receptors in the human thymus. The data were produced by immunoSEQ multiplex PCR, yet TCRdb's version contains in-frame clones alone and is incomplete. This sample carries 450,000 to 650,000 clones, approximately 80% of them seen once, and the ten largest clones take 0.013%. The sample was also linked to a second study, of human thymus T cells.

The specimen was thymocytes. These receptors all stem from a boy under two years old with a congenital heart defect.

The gene calls are TRBV9 and TRBJ2-3, with 9 nucleotides matching TRBD2. The V and J ends lost 0 bases and 5 bases, in that order; junction bases with no gene match: 4. CDR1 is SGDLS, CDR2 YYNGEE, per germline. The CDR3 has 15 amino acids. CDR3 loop: CASSVGGREGDTQYF. Here the CDR3 DNA reads TGTGCCAGCAGCGTAGGAGGGCGGGAGGGAGATACGCAGTATTTT.

The V gene is TRBV7-6, the J gene TRBJ2-3; 7 nucleotides align to TRBD2. Germline V gene data show CDR1 as SGHVS and CDR2 as FNYEAQ. This CDR3 contains 15 residues. Trimming cost V 5 bases and J 4 bases; bases outside gene matches: 9. CDR3 sequence reads: CASSRPGGSPDTQYF. As DNA, the CDR3 is TGTGCCAGCAGCCGCCCCGGCGGGAGCCCAGATACGCAGTATTTT. Full variable domain (outside the CDR3, taken from reference TRBV7-6 and TRBJ2-3): GAGVSQSPRYKVTKRGQDVALRCDPISGHVSLYWYRQALGQGPEFLTYFNYEAQQDKSGLPNDRFSAERPEGSISTLTIQRTEQRDSAMYRCASSRPGGSPDTQYFGPGTRLTVL.

This clone appeared once. V gene TRBV5-4 combines with J gene TRBJ2-2, with 13 bases aligning to TRBD2. The CDR3 is 19 amino acids. From germline, CDR1 is SGHNT and CDR2 YYREEE (reference sequence). V shed 0 bases, J shed 6 bases, and the junction held 11 bases outside the gene matches. The CDR3 DNA is TGTGCCAGCAGCTTGGTCGCTACAACTAGCGGGAGGGCCCCCGGGGAGCTGTTTTTT. This sequence encodes CASSLVATTSGRAPGELFF.

The rearrangement joins TRBV25-1 to TRBJ2-4, with D perhaps matching TRBD2 (6 bases). The V and J ends lost 7 bases and 9 bases respectively, with 10 bases between them. CDR1 MGHDK and CDR2 SYGVNS come from the germline V gene. The CDR3 sequence is 11 residues long. The CDR3 loop is CASMRGGIQYF. The CDR3 nucleotides read TGTGCCAGCATGCGGGGAGGCATTCAGTACTTC. Variable domain in full (rest from reference TRBV25-1 and TRBJ2-4): EADIYQTPRYLVIGTGKKITLECSQTMGHDKMYWYQQDPGMELHLIHYSYGVNSTEKGDLSSESTVSRIRTEHFPLTLESARPSHTSQYLCASMRGGIQYFGAGTRLSVL.

The chain employs TRBV10-3 and TRBJ2-7; 13 positions match TRBD2. The CDR3 is 17 amino acids. CDR1 and CDR2 (germline): ENHRY, SYGVKD. The ends lost 6 bases at V and 4 bases at J; junction bases unmatched: 12. The CDR3 DNA reads as TGTGCCATCAGACCTGGGAGGACTAGCGGGAGTTCATACGAGCAGTACTTC. Translation gives CAIRPGRTSGSSYEQYF.

This clone was detected a few times. The chain combines TRBV28 with TRBJ1-1; D gene unclear. The germline V and J ends were trimmed by 5 bases and 1 base, with 8 bases remaining between them. This CDR3 is built from 13 residues. Germline CDR1 MDHEN, CDR2 SYDVKM. Here the CDR3 DNA reads TGTGCCAGCAGTGCAACAGAGAACACTGAAGCTTTCTTT. Translation: CASSATENTEAFF.

The chain uses TRBV7-2 and TRBJ1-2, with 10 nucleotides matching TRBD1. The germline V gene has CDR1 SGHTA and CDR2 FQGNSA. The ends lost 5 bases at V and 0 bases at J; junction bases unmatched: 9. The CDR3 is 17 residues long. CDR3 coding DNA: TGTGCCAGCAGCCAGCGCGGGGGACAGGGGACTAACTATGGCTACACCTTC. This encodes CASSQRGGQGTNYGYTF.

This chain connects TRBV2 to TRBJ2-1, with a weak D call TRBD2 (5 bases). CDR1 and CDR2 from the germline V gene are SNHLY and FYNNEI. The CDR3 loop spans 16 amino acids. Trimming shortened V by 9 bases and J by 4 bases, and 22 bases separated the two germline ends. The chain's CDR3 is CARIRRGQSGYNEQFF. The CDR3 DNA is TGTGCCAGAATCAGGAGAGGGCAGTCGGGATACAATGAGCAGTTCTTC.

This clone turned up a few times. V is TRBV9 and J is TRBJ2-7; 11 nucleotides align to TRBD1. This CDR3 is 15 amino acids long. Germline trimming cut 0 bases from V and 3 bases from J; bases unmatched to any gene: 2. CDR1 is SGDLS and CDR2 is YYNGEE in the germline V gene. Here the CDR3 reads CASSVGDRGNYEQYF. The CDR3 DNA follows: TGTGCCAGCAGCGTAGGGGACAGGGGGAACTACGAGCAGTACTTC.

A note on this clone: The same CDR3 is also encoded by other DNA sequences in this sample. V is TRBV5-1 and J is TRBJ2-1; 9 nucleotides match TRBD2. The ends lost 1 base at V and 4 bases at J; junction bases unmatched: 0. The CDR3 runs to 14 residues. Germline CDR1 and CDR2: SGHRS and YFSETQ. CDR3: CASSLTSGYNEQFF. The CDR3 region has the DNA TGCGCCAGCAGCTTGACTAGCGGGTACAATGAGCAGTTCTTC.

The V call is TRBV11-2, the J call TRBJ2-7; TRBD2 is a possible D gene (6 bases). Trimming left V 5 bases short and J 3 bases short, with 14 bases between. The CDR3 has 14 residues. The germline V gene has CDR1 SGHAT and CDR2 FQNNGV. DNA of the CDR3: TGTGCCAGCAGCACCGAATGGGACTTCTACGAGCAGTACTTC. Residues: CASSTEWDFYEQYF.

A single count supports this clone. V and J are TRBV30 and TRBJ1-3, with a possible D match to TRBD1 (5 bases). V lost 1 base, J lost 7 bases, and 8 bases lay in between. Germline V CDR1 and CDR2: GTSNPN, SVGIG (reference sequence). The CDR3 consists of 12 residues. Written as DNA, the CDR3 is TGTGCCTGGAGTGAGGGGATGAACACCATATATTTT. It encodes CAWSEGMNTIYF.

This clone occurred once. The V call is TRBV4-3, the J call TRBJ2-7; no firm D call. Germline assignment: CDR1 LGHNA and CDR2 YSLEER. V was shortened by 0 bases and J by 3 bases, with 9 bases between the two germline ends. This CDR3 has 14 amino acids. The CDR3 region has the DNA TGCGCCAGCAGCCAAGACGGAGAGAGCTACGAGCAGTACTTC. Translation: CASSQDGESYEQYF.

This rearrangement joins TRBV4-2 to TRBJ1-1; D gene uncertain. In germline, CDR1 is LGHNA, CDR2 YNFKEQ. The length of the CDR3 is 14 residues. V gave up 0 bases and J gave up 1 base, with 6 bases separating them. Here the CDR3 reads CASSQDVANTEAFF. The CDR3 region has the DNA TGTGCCAGCAGCCAAGACGTAGCGAACACTGAAGCTTTCTTT.

The chain couples TRBV30 to TRBJ1-1; the match to TRBD1 covers 8 bases. Germline loops: CDR1 GTSNPN, CDR2 SVGIG (reference sequence). This CDR3 region has 14 residues. The trim removed 3 bases at V and 2 bases at J, leaving 5 bases unmatched. The DNA of the CDR3 is TGTGCCTGGAGACACACAGGGGGAAACACTGAAGCTTTCTTT. It specifies CAWRHTGGNTEAFF.

The rearrangement links TRBV7-2 to TRBJ2-1; D remains unclear. The CDR3 is 16 amino acids. The V and J ends lost 0 bases and 0 bases respectively, with 9 bases between them. The germline V gene encodes CDR1 SGHTA and CDR2 FQGNSA. CDR3 sequence: CASSLARSSSYNEQFF. The DNA for the CDR3 is TGTGCCAGCAGCTTAGCCCGGTCGAGCTCCTACAATGAGCAGTTCTTC.

The V and J genes are TRBV27 and TRBJ2-7; TRBD2 aligns across 10 bases. V was clipped by 6 bases and J by 2 bases; unmatched bases: 13. Germline V gene sequence: CDR1 MNHEY, CDR2 SMNVEV (reference sequence). There are 17 residues in the CDR3. The CDR3 is CASSNFEREGPTYEQYF. As DNA, the CDR3 is TGTGCCAGCAGCAACTTCGAGCGGGAGGGCCCCACCTACGAGCAGTACTTC.

The genes are TRBV6-5 and TRBJ1-2; 7 bases line up with TRBD1. Germline V gives CDR1 MNHEY, CDR2 SVGAGI. The CDR3 spans 16 residues. With 4 bases clipped from V and 10 bases from J, the junction kept 18 bases outside the gene matches. The CDR3 loop is CASSSACTGAQGDYTF. The CDR3 DNA follows: TGTGCCAGCAGTTCTGCCTGCACAGGGGCCCAGGGAGACTACACCTTC.

The chain is built from TRBV5-8 and TRBJ2-1, with 11 positions matching TRBD1. Germline CDR1 reads SGHTS; CDR2 reads YDEGEE. The CDR3 has 16 amino acids. J lost 5 bases, V lost 4 bases, and 8 bases had no gene match. The CDR3 here is CASSIHRDRGNNEQFF. In DNA form, the CDR3 reads TGTGCCAGCAGCATACACCGGGACAGGGGGAACAATGAGCAGTTCTTC.

The chain employs TRBV19 and TRBJ1-1; perhaps TRBD1 as D (6 bases). The V end lost 1 base, the J end lost 3 bases, and 9 bases lay between the germline ends. The CDR3 runs 14 residues. CDR1 and CDR2 (germline): LNHDA, SQIVND (reference sequence). The CDR3 loop is CASSIGGRDTEAFF. The DNA for the CDR3 is TGTGCCAGTAGTATAGGGGGGCGGGACACTGAAGCTTTCTTT.

This clone appeared a single time. The chain has TRBV4-1 and TRBJ2-1; 11 nucleotides line up with TRBD2. After removal of 3 bases from V and 5 bases from J, the junction contained 9 bases not matched to a gene. Germline V CDR1 and CDR2: MGHRA, YSYEKL. CDR3 length: 17 residues. The CDR3 bases are TGCGCCAGCAGCCAGGGTAGCGGGAGGGGGTGGAACAATGAGCAGTTCTTC. It specifies CASSQGSGRGWNNEQFF.

V usage is TRBV11-2 and J usage is TRBJ2-7; 7 positions match TRBD2. The CDR3 length is 16 residues. V was clipped by 5 bases and J by 5 bases; unmatched bases: 15. The germline V gene encodes CDR1 SGHAT and CDR2 FQNNGV. In nucleotides, the CDR3 is TGTGCCAGCAGCAAGCCGGGACTAACGTCTGGGGACGAGCAGTACTTC. Its protein product is CASSKPGLTSGDEQYF.

V usage is TRBV7-9 and J usage is TRBJ1-1; 7 bases are a match to TRBD1. The germline V gene has CDR1 SEHNR and CDR2 FQNEAQ (reference sequence). This CDR3 region has 14 residues. J lost 4 bases, V lost 2 bases, and 4 bases had no gene match. The DNA for the CDR3 is TGTGCCAGCAGCTTACTAGGGGGCATCACTGAAGCTTTCTTT. Residues: CASSLLGGITEAFF.

The CDR3 sequence is CASNPLEEPSGYEQYF. DNA of the CDR3: TGTGCCAGCAACCCACTTGAGGAACCGAGTGGCTACGAGCAGTACTTC. The V and J genes are TRBV2 and TRBJ2-7; no firm D call. Germline lookup yields CDR1 SNHLY and CDR2 FYNNEI. The V end lost 7 bases, the J end lost 3 bases, and 22 bases lay between the germline ends. This CDR3 has 16 residues. Supplemented by reference TRBV2 and TRBJ2-7, the full variable domain reads EPEVTQTPSHQVTQMGQEVILRCVPISNHLYFYWYRQILGQKVEFLVSFYNNEISEKSEIFDDQFSVERPDGSNFTLKIRSTKLEDSAMYFCASNPLEEPSGYEQYFGPGTRLTVT.

A few counts support this clone. The CDR3 region is CASSRDSSSGNTIYF. The CDR3 DNA follows: TGTGCCAGCAGTAGGGACAGCAGCTCTGGAAACACCATATATTTT. The chain joins TRBV27 to TRBJ1-3, with 7 bases fitting TRBD1. V gave up 5 bases and J gave up 0 bases; unmatched junction bases: 4. CDR3 size: 15 residues. Looked up from germline, CDR1 is MNHEY and CDR2 is SMNVEV (reference sequence).